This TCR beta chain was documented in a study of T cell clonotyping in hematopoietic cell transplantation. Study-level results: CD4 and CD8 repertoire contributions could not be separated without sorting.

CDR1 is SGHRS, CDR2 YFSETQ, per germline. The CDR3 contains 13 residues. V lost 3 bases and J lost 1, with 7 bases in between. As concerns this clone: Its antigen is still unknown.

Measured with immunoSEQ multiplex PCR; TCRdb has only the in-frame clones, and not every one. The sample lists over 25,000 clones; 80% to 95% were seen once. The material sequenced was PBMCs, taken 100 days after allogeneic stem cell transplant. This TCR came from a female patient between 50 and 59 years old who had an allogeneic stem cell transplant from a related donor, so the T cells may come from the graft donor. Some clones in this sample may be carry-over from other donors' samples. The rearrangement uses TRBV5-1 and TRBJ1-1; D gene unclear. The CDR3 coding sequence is TGCGCCAGCAGCTCCCCCCCGAACACTGAAGCTTTCTTT. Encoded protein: CASSSPPNTEAFF.